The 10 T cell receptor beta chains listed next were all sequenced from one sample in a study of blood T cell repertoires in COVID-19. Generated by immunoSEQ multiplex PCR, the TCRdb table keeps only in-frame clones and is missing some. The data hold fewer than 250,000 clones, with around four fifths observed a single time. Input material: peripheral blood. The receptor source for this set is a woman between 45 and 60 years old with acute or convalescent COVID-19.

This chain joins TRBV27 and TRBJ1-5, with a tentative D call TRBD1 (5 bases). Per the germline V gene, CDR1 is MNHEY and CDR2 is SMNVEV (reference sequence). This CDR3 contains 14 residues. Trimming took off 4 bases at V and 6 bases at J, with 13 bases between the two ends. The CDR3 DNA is TGTGCCAGCAGTTCCGGGGGGTACGGTCAGCCCCAGCATTTT. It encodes CASSSGGYGQPQHF.

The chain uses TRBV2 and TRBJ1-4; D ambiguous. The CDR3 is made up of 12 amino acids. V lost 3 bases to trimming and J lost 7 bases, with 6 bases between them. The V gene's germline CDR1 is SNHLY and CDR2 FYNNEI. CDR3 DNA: TGTGCCAGCAGTGATAATAGTGAAAAACTGTTTTTT. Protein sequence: CASSDNSEKLFF.

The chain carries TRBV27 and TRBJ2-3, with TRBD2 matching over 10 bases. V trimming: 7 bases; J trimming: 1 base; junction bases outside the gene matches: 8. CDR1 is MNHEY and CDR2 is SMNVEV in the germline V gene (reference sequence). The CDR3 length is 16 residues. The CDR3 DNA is TGTGCCAGCACCTACCTCCTAGCGGGAGGCACAGATACGCAGTATTTT. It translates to CASTYLLAGGTDTQYF.

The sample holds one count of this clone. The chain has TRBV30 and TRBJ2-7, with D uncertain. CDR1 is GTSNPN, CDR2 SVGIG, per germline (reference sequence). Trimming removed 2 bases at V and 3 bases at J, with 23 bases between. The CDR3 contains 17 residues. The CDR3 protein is CAWSPIWVSDTFYEQYF. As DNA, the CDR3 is TGTGCCTGGAGTCCGATTTGGGTCTCCGACACCTTCTACGAGCAGTACTTC.

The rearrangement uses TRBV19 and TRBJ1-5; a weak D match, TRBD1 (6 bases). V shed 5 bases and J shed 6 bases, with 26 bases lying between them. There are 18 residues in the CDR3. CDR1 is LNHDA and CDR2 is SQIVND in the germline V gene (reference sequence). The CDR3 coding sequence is TGTGCCAGTAGTCTCTACAGGGCGGGAGGGGGGTCCCCTCAGCCCCAGCATTTT. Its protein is CASSLYRAGGGSPQPQHF.

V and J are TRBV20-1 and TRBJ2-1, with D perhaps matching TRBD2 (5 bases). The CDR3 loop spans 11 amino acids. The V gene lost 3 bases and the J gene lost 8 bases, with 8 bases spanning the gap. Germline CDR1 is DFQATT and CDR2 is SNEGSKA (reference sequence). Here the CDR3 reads CSASSADEQFF. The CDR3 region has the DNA TGCAGTGCTAGTAGCGCCGATGAGCAGTTCTTC.

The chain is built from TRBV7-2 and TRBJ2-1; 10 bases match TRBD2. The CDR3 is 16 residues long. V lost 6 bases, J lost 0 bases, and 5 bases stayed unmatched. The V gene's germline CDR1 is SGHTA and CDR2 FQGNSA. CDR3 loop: CASSSLAGASYNEQFF. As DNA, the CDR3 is TGTGCCAGCAGTAGCCTAGCGGGAGCCTCCTACAATGAGCAGTTCTTC.

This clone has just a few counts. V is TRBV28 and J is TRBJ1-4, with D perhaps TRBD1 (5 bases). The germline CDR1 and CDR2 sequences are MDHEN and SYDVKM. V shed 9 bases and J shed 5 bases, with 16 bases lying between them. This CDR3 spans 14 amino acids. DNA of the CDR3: TGTGCCAGTGGGATAGGGGCTCCCAATGAAAAACTGTTTTTT. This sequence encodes CASGIGAPNEKLFF.

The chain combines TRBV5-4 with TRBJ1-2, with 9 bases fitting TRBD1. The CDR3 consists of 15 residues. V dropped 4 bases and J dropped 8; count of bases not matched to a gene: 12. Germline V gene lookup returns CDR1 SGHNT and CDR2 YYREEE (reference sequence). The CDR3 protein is CASSPKQGADGGYTF. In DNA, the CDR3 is TGTGCCAGCAGCCCAAAACAGGGGGCGGATGGCGGCTACACCTTC.

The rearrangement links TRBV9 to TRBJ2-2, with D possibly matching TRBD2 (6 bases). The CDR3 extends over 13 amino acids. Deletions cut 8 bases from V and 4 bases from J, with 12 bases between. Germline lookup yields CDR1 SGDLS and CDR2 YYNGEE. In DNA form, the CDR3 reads TGTGCCAGGAGGGCGGGGATCACCGGGGAGCTGTTTTTT. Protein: CARRAGITGELFF.